These 32 T cell receptor beta chains were sequenced from one sample in a study of blood T cell repertoires in COVID-19. The repertoire was sequenced with immunoSEQ multiplex PCR; TCRdb's copy has only in-frame clones and lacks some. The sample includes almost 400,000 clones, about nine tenths seen only once; the top ten take 1.5% to 2%. Sequences were obtained from PBMCs or T cells enriched from blood (not recorded which). All receptors derive from a woman in her thirties who had recovered from COVID-19.

The chain recombines TRBV30 with TRBJ1-6; D might be TRBD1 (5 bases). Trimming removed 4 bases from V and 12 bases from J, with 22 bases in between. The CDR3 has 15 amino acids. CDR1 is GTSNPN, CDR2 SVGIG, per germline (reference sequence). The CDR3 DNA reads TGTGCCTGGAACCTGGGAGGGACGGCGGCAAAACCCCTCCACTTT. It yields the protein CAWNLGGTAAKPLHF.

J is TRBJ2-7 and V is TRBV9; D remains ambiguous. Looked up from germline, CDR1 is SGDLS and CDR2 is YYNGEE. Trimming shortened V by 0 bases and J by 0 bases, and 10 bases separated the two germline ends. The CDR3 sequence is 15 residues long. The CDR3 DNA is TGTGCCAGCAGCGTAGAAGCGAGGAGCTCCTACGAGCAGTACTTC. This translates into CASSVEARSSYEQYF.

The chain uses TRBV30 and TRBJ1-2; weak D call: TRBD1 (5 bases). CDR3 length equals 14 residues. Between the trimmed V and J ends, which lost 2 bases and 5 bases, there was a span of 15 bases. Germline values: CDR1 GTSNPN, CDR2 SVGIG (reference sequence). In DNA, the CDR3 is TGTGCCTGGAGTCTGCCGCAGGGCCTTTATGGCTACACCTTC. Its translation is CAWSLPQGLYGYTF.

This clone was seen just once. This sequence joins TRBV19 and TRBJ2-1; 11 positions agree with TRBD2. CDR1 is LNHDA and CDR2 is SQIVND in the germline V gene (reference sequence). V dropped 7 bases and J dropped 9; count of bases not matched to a gene: 11. The CDR3 extends over 15 amino acids. CDR3 bases: TGTGCCAGTACCGCAACTAGCGGGAGTGGGGCTGAGCAGTTCTTC. It is translated as CASTATSGSGAEQFF.

Only a few counts were recorded for this clone. The sample carries other DNA sequences with the same CDR3. V usage is TRBV7-2 and J usage is TRBJ1-5; TRBD1 is a possible D gene (5 bases). This CDR3 spans 14 amino acids. Per germline, CDR1 SGHTA and CDR2 FQGNSA. Deletions cut 1 base from V and 4 bases from J, with 8 bases between. The CDR3 spells CASSLERGNQPQHF. CDR3 coding DNA: TGTGCCAGCAGCTTAGAGCGGGGGAATCAGCCCCAGCATTTT.

The J gene is TRBJ2-2, the V gene TRBV3-1 (or the pseudogene TRBV3-2); D is unclear. Trimming took 1 base from V and 7 from J, leaving 4 bases between them. This CDR3 has 12 residues. Per the germline V gene, CDR1 is LGHDT and CDR2 is YNNKEL (reference sequence). The CDR3 loop is CASSQGSGELFF. DNA of the CDR3: TGTGCCAGCAGCCAAGGCAGCGGGGAGCTGTTTTTT.

This chain links TRBV20-1 with TRBJ2-5, with 12 bases lining up with TRBD2. With 3 bases clipped from V and 0 bases from J, the junction kept 8 bases outside the gene matches. The CDR3 consists of 17 residues. Germline lookup yields CDR1 DFQATT and CDR2 SNEGSKA (reference sequence). CDR3 sequence (DNA): TGCAGTGCTAGTCGGACTAGCGGGATGACGTACCAAGAGACCCAGTACTTC. Translated: CSASRTSGMTYQETQYF.

V gene TRBV6-5 combines with J gene TRBJ1-2; possible D gene TRBD1, 5 bases. The CDR3 sequence is 14 residues long. V was clipped by 6 bases and J by 8 bases, with 19 bases between them. CDR1 and CDR2 (germline): MNHEY, SVGAGI. This CDR3 is CASRASGSLGGYTF. CDR3 DNA sequence: TGTGCCAGCAGAGCTTCAGGGTCCCTTGGCGGCTACACCTTC.

J is TRBJ1-2 and V is TRBV12-3 or TRBV12-4; D ambiguous. The CDR3 covers 12 residues. V dropped 1 base and J dropped 7 bases, with 7 bases sitting between them. CDR3 nucleotides: TGTGCCAGCAGTTTAGGGAGGAGTGGCTACACCTTC. Its translation is CASSLGRSGYTF.

This clone was detected only a few times. The chain is built from TRBV7-2 and TRBJ2-2; tentatively, D is TRBD2 (5 bases). Trimming removed 6 bases from V and 3 bases from J, with 17 bases in between. Germline loops: CDR1 SGHTA, CDR2 FQGNSA. The CDR3 covers 16 residues. The CDR3 here is CASRWAGVYHTGELFF. CDR3 sequence (DNA): TGTGCCAGCAGGTGGGCCGGGGTGTACCACACCGGGGAGCTGTTTTTT.

J is TRBJ1-2 and V is TRBV7-9; D not resolved. Trimming left V 6 bases short and J 4 bases short, with 12 bases between. Germline assignment: CDR1 SEHNR and CDR2 FQNEAQ (reference sequence). The CDR3 runs to 13 residues. The CDR3 bases are TGTGCCAGCAGTCCGGGGTCGGGCTATGGCTACACCTTC. Translated: CASSPGSGYGYTF.

The rearrangement links TRBV5-1 to TRBJ2-5; maybe TRBD1 (6 bases). V lost 4 bases, J lost 2 bases, and 9 bases lay in between. CDR1 is SGHRS and CDR2 is YFSETQ in the germline V gene. CDR3 length equals 13 residues. The CDR3 DNA reads as TGCGCCAGCAGCAGGGACATACAAGAGACCCAGTACTTC. Its translation: CASSRDIQETQYF.

The chain combines TRBV3-1 (or the pseudogene TRBV3-2) with TRBJ1-2, with unresolved D. The CDR3 covers 14 residues. Germline V gene sequence: CDR1 LGHDT, CDR2 YNNKEL (reference sequence). Trimming shortened V by 1 base and J by 6 bases, and 12 bases separated the two germline ends. The CDR3 DNA reads TGTGCCAGCAGCCAAGGGCTTGCAGTGGATGGCTACACCTTC. Translated, it gives CASSQGLAVDGYTF.

The J gene is TRBJ1-1, the V gene TRBV11-2; perhaps TRBD1 as D (6 bases). V shed 5 bases and J shed 8 bases, with 15 bases lying between them. This CDR3 comprises 13 residues. The germline gives CDR1 SGHAT, CDR2 FQNNGV. This chain's CDR3 is CASSRIRQVEAFF. The CDR3 DNA follows: TGTGCCAGCAGCCGAATACGACAGGTAGAAGCTTTCTTT.

The DNA for the CDR3 is TGTGCCAGCAGCTTTTCGACAGTCTCTGGAAACACCATATATTTT. Its protein is CASSFSTVSGNTIYF. V and J are TRBV7-8 and TRBJ1-3, with D tentatively TRBD1 (5 bases). Between the trimmed V and J ends, which lost 3 bases and 0 bases, there was a span of 9 bases. The CDR3 loop spans 15 amino acids. Germline CDR1 reads SGHVS; CDR2 reads FQNEAQ.

The table lists this clone with a count of one. V usage is TRBV2 and J usage is TRBJ2-7; D is perhaps TRBD1 (5 bases). The CDR3 has 14 residues. The germline V and J ends were trimmed by 6 bases and 6 bases, with 18 bases remaining between them. Germline CDR1 SNHLY, CDR2 FYNNEI. Written as DNA, the CDR3 is TGTGCCAGCAGGGGTGGCGGACAATTACGCGAGCAGTACTTC. Translation gives CASRGGGQLREQYF.

The chain couples TRBV6-2 or TRBV6-3 to TRBJ1-2; 8 nucleotides agree with TRBD1. This CDR3 contains 18 residues. Unmatched junction bases numbered 17, after V lost 4 bases and J lost 4 bases. Germline V gives CDR1 MNHEY, CDR2 SVGEGT. The CDR3 spells CASSFTPGQGRQPYGYTF. The CDR3 nucleotides read TGTGCCAGCAGTTTCACCCCCGGACAGGGACGACAACCCTATGGCTACACCTTC.

The rearrangement uses TRBV28 and TRBJ1-2, with 8 bases that match TRBD1. V lost 6 bases, J lost 7 bases, and 7 bases stayed unmatched. Germline V lookup: CDR1 MDHEN, CDR2 SYDVKM. This CDR3 is 13 amino acids long. The CDR3 DNA reads as TGTGCCAGCAGCCAGGGGGCGTGGGCTGGCTACACCTTC. This encodes CASSQGAWAGYTF.

This clone showed up just a few times. The V and J genes are TRBV6-5 and TRBJ1-2; 7 bases map to TRBD1. This CDR3 comprises 16 residues. J lost 4 bases, V lost 0 bases, and 8 bases had no gene match. The V gene's germline CDR1 is MNHEY and CDR2 SVGAGI. CDR3 nucleotide sequence: TGTGCCAGCAGTTACTCGTTTACAGGGGCCCGCTATGGCTACACCTTC. The encoded protein is CASSYSFTGARYGYTF.

The V and J genes are TRBV2 and TRBJ2-1; 14 nucleotides align to TRBD2. Germline loops: CDR1 SNHLY, CDR2 FYNNEI. V lost 6 bases, J lost 7 bases, and 5 bases stayed unmatched. The CDR3 sequence is 15 residues long. This CDR3 reads CASRGLAGVGNEQFF. The CDR3 coding sequence is TGTGCCAGCAGGGGACTAGCGGGAGTTGGAAATGAGCAGTTCTTC.

The chain joins TRBV10-3 to TRBJ1-5; 7 bases match TRBD1. V shed 0 bases and J 5 bases; nucleotides not matched to a gene: 4. Germline loops: CDR1 ENHRY, CDR2 SYGVKD. This CDR3 comprises 15 residues. The CDR3 nucleotides are TGTGCCATCAGTGAGTCCACAGGGGCGCATCAGCCCCAGCATTTT. It specifies CAISESTGAHQPQHF.

In the case of this clone: The sample has other DNA sequences that encode this CDR3 too. The chain recombines TRBV7-2 with TRBJ2-3; 9 bases are shared with TRBD2. The CDR3 covers 15 residues. CDR1 SGHTA and CDR2 FQGNSA come from the germline V gene. J lost 1 base, V lost 3 bases, and 2 bases had no gene match. CDR3 in amino acids: CASSFGGGGTDTQYF. Here the CDR3 DNA reads TGTGCCAGCAGCTTTGGCGGGGGGGGCACAGATACGCAGTATTTT. Looking up the rest from reference TRBV7-2 and TRBJ2-3 gives the full variable domain: GAGVSQSPSNKVTEKGKDVELRCDPISGHTALYWYRQSLGQGLEFLIYFQGNSAPDKSGLPSDRFSAERTGGSVSTLTIQRTQQEDSAVYLCASSFGGGGTDTQYFGPGTRLTVL.

The gene calls are TRBV6-5 and TRBJ2-7, with 7 positions matching TRBD1. The CDR3 consists of 15 residues. V trimming: 5 bases; J trimming: 2 bases; junction bases outside the gene matches: 9. Germline V gives CDR1 MNHEY, CDR2 SVGAGI. The CDR3 DNA follows: TGTGCCAGCAGTCGGAGAGGGACAGAAGCCTACGAGCAGTACTTC. Its translation is CASSRRGTEAYEQYF.

This clone turned up a few times. The gene calls are TRBV7-8 and TRBJ2-3; 14 bases line up with TRBD2. This CDR3 has 17 residues. Trimming at V came to 5 bases and at J to 3 bases, leaving 7 bases not matched to a gene. Germline V lookup: CDR1 SGHVS, CDR2 FQNEAQ. CDR3 in amino acids: CASSDGTSGSLTDTQYF. CDR3 sequence (DNA): TGTGCCAGCAGCGATGGGACTAGCGGGAGTTTGACAGATACGCAGTATTTT.

This clone occurred a few times. Other DNA sequences of this sample code for an identical CDR3. The chain joins TRBV5-4 to TRBJ1-1; D is perhaps TRBD1 (5 bases). The V end lost 0 bases, the J end lost 0 bases, and 6 bases lay between the germline ends. Germline loops: CDR1 SGHNT, CDR2 YYREEE (reference sequence). The CDR3 is made up of 14 amino acids. CDR3 bases: TGTGCCAGCAGCTTGGACAGGCTGAACACTGAAGCTTTCTTT. Translation gives CASSLDRLNTEAFF.

The chain joins TRBV2 to TRBJ1-1; D is uncertain. The germline V gene encodes CDR1 SNHLY and CDR2 FYNNEI. This CDR3 comprises 12 residues. The ends were cut back, 7 bases at V and 0 bases at J, with 6 bases in the middle. CDR3 nucleotides: TGTGCCAGCAACAAAATGAACACTGAAGCTTTCTTT. As protein: CASNKMNTEAFF.

V and J are TRBV4-2 and TRBJ2-1; 7 nucleotides agree with TRBD2. With V trimmed by 2 bases and J by 6 bases, 10 bases remained unmatched. Per the germline V gene, CDR1 is LGHNA and CDR2 is YNFKEQ. The CDR3 is 16 amino acids. CDR3 nucleotides: TGTGCCAGCAGCCAACTTCTTCCCGGGACTATCAATGAGCAGTTCTTC. Translation gives CASSQLLPGTINEQFF.

The gene calls are TRBV7-2 and TRBJ1-6; 7 bases are shared with TRBD1. The CDR3 is 18 residues long. CDR1 and CDR2 (germline): SGHTA, FQGNSA. Trimming took 2 bases from V and 3 from J; bases not matched to a gene: 10. CDR3 sequence reads: CASSLLRQGTIYNSPLHF. The CDR3 nucleotides read TGTGCCAGCAGCTTATTGAGACAGGGTACCATCTATAATTCACCCCTCCACTTT.

V usage is TRBV6-5 and J usage is TRBJ2-7; D uncertain. Germline CDR1 MNHEY, CDR2 SVGAGI. This CDR3 is 11 amino acids long. CDR3 loop: CAAALVYEQYF. CDR3 coding DNA: TGTGCTGCGGCATTGGTCTACGAGCAGTACTTC.

The V and J genes are TRBV2 and TRBJ2-5, with 8 bases that match TRBD2. CDR1 is SNHLY and CDR2 is FYNNEI in the germline V gene. With V trimmed by 5 bases and J by 4 bases, 6 bases remained unmatched. The CDR3 runs to 14 residues. The CDR3 nucleotides read TGTGCCAGCAGTTCGGCCCTAGCGGGAGAGACCCAGTACTTC. Translating gives CASSSALAGETQYF.

The chain employs TRBV5-1 and TRBJ1-1; tentatively, D is TRBD1 (5 bases). There are 14 residues in the CDR3. Per germline, CDR1 SGHRS and CDR2 YFSETQ. V gave up 0 bases and J gave up 4 bases, with 10 bases separating them. This CDR3 reads CASSLGGGGTEAFF. The DNA for the CDR3 is TGCGCCAGCAGCTTGGGCGGGGGAGGCACTGAAGCTTTCTTT.

The chain has TRBV2 and TRBJ1-2, with 8 bases lining up with TRBD1. Germline CDR1 and CDR2: SNHLY and FYNNEI. Germline trimming cut 2 bases from V and 8 bases from J; bases unmatched to any gene: 10. This CDR3 spans 15 amino acids. CDR3 sequence reads: CASSENAGTGRGYTF. The CDR3 bases are TGTGCCAGCAGTGAAAACGCCGGGACAGGAAGGGGCTACACCTTC.